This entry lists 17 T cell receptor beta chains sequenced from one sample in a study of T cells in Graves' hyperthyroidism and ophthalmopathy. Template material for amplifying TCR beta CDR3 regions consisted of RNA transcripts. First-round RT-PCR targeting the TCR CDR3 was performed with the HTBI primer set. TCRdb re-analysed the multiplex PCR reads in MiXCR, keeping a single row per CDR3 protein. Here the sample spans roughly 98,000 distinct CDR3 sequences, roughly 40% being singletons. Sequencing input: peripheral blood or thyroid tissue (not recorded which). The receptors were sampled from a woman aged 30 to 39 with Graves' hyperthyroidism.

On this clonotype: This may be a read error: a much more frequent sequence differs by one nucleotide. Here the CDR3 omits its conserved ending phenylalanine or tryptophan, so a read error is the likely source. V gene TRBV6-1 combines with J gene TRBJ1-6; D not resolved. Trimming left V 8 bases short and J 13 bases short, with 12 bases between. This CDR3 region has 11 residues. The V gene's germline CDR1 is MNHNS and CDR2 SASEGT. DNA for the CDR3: TGTGCCAGCGGCCGCAGGTGGCCCCTCCACTCT. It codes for CASGRRWPLHS.

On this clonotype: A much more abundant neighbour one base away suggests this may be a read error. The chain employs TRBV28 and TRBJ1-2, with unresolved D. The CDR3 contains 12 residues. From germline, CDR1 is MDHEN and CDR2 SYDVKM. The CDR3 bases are TGTACCAGCCAAATGAGAAACTATGGCTACACCTTC. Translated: CTSQMRNYGYTF.

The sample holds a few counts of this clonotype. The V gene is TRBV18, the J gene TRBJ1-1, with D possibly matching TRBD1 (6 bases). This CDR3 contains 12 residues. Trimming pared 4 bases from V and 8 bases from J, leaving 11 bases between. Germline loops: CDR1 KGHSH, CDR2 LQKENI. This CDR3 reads CASSRPTGEAFF. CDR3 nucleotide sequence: TGTGCCAGCTCACGTCCGACAGGCGAAGCTTTCTTT.

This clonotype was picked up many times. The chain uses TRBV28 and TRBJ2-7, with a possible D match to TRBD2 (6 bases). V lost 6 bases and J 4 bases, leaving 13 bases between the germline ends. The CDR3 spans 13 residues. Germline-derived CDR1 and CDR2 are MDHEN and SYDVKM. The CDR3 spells CASRARDSYEQYF. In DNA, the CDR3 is TGTGCCAGCAGAGCCCGGGACTCATACGAGCAGTACTTC.

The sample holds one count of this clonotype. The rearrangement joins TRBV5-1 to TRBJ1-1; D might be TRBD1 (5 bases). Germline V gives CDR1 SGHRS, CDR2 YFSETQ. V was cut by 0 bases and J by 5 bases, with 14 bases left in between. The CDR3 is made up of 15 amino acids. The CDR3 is CASSLGAGWTTEAFF. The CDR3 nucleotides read TGCGCCAGCAGCTTGGGGGCAGGGTGGACAACTGAAGCTTTCTTT.

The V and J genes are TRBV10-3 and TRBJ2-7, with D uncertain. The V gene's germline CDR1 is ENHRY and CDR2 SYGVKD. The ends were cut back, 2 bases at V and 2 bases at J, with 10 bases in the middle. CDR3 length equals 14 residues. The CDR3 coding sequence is TGTGCCATCAGTGAGGAGGAAAGTGCCTACGAGCAGTACTTC. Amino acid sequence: CAISEEESAYEQYF.

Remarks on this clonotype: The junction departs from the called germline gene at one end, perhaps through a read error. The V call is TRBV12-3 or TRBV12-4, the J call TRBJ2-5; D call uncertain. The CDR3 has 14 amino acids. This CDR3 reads CAISSSSRQETQYF. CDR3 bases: TGTGCCATCAGTTCGAGTTCCAGGCAAGAGACCCAGTACTTC.

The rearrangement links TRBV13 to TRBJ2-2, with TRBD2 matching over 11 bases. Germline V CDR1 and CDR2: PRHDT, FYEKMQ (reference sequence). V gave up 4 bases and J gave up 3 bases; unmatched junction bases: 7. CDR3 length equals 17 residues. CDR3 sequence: CASSSLSGRGYTGELFF. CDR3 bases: TGTGCCAGCAGCTCCCTTAGCGGGAGGGGTTACACCGGGGAGCTGTTTTTT.

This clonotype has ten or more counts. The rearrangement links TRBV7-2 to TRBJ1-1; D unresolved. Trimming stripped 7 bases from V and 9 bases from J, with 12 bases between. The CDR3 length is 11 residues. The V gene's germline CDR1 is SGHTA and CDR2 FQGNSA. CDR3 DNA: TGTGCCAGCACCAAGAACGGGAAAGCTTTCTTT. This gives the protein CASTKNGKAFF.

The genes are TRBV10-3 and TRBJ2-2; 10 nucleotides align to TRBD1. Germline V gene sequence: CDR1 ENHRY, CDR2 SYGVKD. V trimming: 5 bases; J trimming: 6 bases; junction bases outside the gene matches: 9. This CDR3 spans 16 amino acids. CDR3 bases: TGTGCCATCAGTCGTGCCGGGACAGGGGATCCCGGGGAGCTGTTTTTT. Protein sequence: CAISRAGTGDPGELFF.

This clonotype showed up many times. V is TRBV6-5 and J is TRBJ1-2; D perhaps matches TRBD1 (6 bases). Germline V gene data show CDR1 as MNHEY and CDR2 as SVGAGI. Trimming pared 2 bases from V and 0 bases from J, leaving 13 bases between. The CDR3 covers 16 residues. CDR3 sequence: CASSYPGGASNYGYTF. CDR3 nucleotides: TGTGCCAGCAGTTACCCCGGGGGGGCTTCTAACTATGGCTACACCTTC.

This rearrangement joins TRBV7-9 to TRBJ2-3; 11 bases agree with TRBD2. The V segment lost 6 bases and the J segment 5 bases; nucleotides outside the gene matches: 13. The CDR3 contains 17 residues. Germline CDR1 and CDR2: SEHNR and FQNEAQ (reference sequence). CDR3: CASSLYLAGGLLDTQYF. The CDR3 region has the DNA TGTGCCAGCAGTTTGTATCTAGCGGGAGGTCTCCTAGATACGCAGTATTTT.

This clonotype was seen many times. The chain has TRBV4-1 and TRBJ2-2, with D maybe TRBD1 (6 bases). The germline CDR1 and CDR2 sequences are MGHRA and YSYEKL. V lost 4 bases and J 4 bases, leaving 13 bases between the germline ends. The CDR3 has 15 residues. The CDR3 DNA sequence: TGCGCCAGCAGCCGAGACGACAGGATCACCGGGGAGCTGTTTTTT. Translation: CASSRDDRITGELFF.

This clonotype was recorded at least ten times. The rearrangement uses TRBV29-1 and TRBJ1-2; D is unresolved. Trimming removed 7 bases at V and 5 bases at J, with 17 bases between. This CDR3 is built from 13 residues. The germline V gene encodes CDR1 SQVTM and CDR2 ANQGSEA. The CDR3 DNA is TGCAGCGCCGATCCGGACCGCTCTTATGGCTACACCTTC. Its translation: CSADPDRSYGYTF.

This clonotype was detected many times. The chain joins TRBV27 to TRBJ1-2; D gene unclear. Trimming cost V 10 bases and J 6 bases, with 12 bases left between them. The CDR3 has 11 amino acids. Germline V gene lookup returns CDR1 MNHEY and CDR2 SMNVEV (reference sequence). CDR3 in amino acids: CATCCRDGYTF. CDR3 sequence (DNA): TGTGCCACCTGCTGTAGGGATGGCTACACCTTC.

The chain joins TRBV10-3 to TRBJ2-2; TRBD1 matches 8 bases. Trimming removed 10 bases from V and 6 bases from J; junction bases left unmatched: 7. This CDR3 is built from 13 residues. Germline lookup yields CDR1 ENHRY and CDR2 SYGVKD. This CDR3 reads CATNDRGAGELFF. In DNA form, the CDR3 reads TGTGCCACCAACGACAGGGGAGCCGGGGAGCTGTTTTTT.

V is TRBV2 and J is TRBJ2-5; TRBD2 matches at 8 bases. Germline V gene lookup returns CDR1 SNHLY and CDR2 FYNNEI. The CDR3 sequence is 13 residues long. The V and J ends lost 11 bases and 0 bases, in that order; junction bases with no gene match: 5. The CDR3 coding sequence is TGTGCCGGAAGCGGGAGTGACCAAGAGACCCAGTACTTC. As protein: CAGSGSDQETQYF.